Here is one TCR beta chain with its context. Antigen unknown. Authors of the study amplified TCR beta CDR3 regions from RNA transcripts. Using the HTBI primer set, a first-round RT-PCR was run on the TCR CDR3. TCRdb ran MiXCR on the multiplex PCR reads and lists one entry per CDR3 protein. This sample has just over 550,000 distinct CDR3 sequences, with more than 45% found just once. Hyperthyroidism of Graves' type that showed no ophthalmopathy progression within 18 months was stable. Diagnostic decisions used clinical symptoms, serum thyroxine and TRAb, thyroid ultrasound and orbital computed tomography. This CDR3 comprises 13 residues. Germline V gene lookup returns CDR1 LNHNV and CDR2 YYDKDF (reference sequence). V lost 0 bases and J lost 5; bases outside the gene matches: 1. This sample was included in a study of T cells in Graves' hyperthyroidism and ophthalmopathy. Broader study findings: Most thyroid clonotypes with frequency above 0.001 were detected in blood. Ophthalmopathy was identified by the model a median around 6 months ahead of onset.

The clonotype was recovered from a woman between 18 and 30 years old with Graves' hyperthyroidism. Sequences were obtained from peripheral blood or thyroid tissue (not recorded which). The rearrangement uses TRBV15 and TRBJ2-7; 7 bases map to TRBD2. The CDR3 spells CATSRDRGDEQYF. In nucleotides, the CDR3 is TGTGCCACCAGCAGAGATCGGGGGGACGAGCAGTACTTC.